This T cell receptor (beta chain) was sequenced in a study of T-cell reconstitution after alpha-beta-depleted transplantation in children. There are many counts of this clonotype. Molecular barcoding with unique molecular identifiers was used for the TCRbeta library. TCRdb processed the PCR reads anew with MiXCR; each CDR3 protein has one entry. Of some 300,000 distinct CDR3 sequences in the sample, under 13% were seen once. V shed 6 bases and J shed 8 bases, with 16 bases lying between them. This CDR3 is built from 13 residues. The source material was PBMCs from the stem cell graft donor, sampled from the stem cell graft. The clonotype comes from a human donor who donated a stem cell graft to a child with acute lymphoblastic leukemia. This chain connects TRBV12-3 or TRBV12-4 to TRBJ1-1, with TRBD1 as a possible D gene (5 bases). The CDR3 loop is CASRTLQGEEAFF. The CDR3 region has the DNA TGTGCCAGCAGGACTTTACAAGGGGAAGAAGCTTTCTTT.